This T cell receptor beta chain was identified in a study of response to subunit inactivated influenza vaccine. TCRdb ran MiXCR on the RT-PCR reads and lists one entry per CDR3 protein. The sample includes about 650,000 distinct CDR3 sequences, 14% seen only once; the top ten take 7.5% to 8%. Trimming took 8 bases from V and 7 from J, leaving 14 bases between them. Germline CDR1 is SEHNR and CDR2 is FQNEAQ (reference sequence). The CDR3 sequence is 12 residues long. This clonotype was seen more than once but under ten times. Its target is unknown. Points from the study as a whole: The authors suggested that every seasonal influenza vaccination recruits few new T cells.

The rearrangement joins TRBV7-9 to TRBJ1-1; weak D call: TRBD1 (5 bases). This receptor was obtained from a man aged 50 to 60 who received an inactivated influenza vaccine. Sequencing used PBMCs from blood, obtained roughly 2 weeks before vaccination. CDR3 bases: TGTGCCAGCGGACGGGGAACAGGTGAAGCTTTCTTT. It encodes CASGRGTGEAFF.